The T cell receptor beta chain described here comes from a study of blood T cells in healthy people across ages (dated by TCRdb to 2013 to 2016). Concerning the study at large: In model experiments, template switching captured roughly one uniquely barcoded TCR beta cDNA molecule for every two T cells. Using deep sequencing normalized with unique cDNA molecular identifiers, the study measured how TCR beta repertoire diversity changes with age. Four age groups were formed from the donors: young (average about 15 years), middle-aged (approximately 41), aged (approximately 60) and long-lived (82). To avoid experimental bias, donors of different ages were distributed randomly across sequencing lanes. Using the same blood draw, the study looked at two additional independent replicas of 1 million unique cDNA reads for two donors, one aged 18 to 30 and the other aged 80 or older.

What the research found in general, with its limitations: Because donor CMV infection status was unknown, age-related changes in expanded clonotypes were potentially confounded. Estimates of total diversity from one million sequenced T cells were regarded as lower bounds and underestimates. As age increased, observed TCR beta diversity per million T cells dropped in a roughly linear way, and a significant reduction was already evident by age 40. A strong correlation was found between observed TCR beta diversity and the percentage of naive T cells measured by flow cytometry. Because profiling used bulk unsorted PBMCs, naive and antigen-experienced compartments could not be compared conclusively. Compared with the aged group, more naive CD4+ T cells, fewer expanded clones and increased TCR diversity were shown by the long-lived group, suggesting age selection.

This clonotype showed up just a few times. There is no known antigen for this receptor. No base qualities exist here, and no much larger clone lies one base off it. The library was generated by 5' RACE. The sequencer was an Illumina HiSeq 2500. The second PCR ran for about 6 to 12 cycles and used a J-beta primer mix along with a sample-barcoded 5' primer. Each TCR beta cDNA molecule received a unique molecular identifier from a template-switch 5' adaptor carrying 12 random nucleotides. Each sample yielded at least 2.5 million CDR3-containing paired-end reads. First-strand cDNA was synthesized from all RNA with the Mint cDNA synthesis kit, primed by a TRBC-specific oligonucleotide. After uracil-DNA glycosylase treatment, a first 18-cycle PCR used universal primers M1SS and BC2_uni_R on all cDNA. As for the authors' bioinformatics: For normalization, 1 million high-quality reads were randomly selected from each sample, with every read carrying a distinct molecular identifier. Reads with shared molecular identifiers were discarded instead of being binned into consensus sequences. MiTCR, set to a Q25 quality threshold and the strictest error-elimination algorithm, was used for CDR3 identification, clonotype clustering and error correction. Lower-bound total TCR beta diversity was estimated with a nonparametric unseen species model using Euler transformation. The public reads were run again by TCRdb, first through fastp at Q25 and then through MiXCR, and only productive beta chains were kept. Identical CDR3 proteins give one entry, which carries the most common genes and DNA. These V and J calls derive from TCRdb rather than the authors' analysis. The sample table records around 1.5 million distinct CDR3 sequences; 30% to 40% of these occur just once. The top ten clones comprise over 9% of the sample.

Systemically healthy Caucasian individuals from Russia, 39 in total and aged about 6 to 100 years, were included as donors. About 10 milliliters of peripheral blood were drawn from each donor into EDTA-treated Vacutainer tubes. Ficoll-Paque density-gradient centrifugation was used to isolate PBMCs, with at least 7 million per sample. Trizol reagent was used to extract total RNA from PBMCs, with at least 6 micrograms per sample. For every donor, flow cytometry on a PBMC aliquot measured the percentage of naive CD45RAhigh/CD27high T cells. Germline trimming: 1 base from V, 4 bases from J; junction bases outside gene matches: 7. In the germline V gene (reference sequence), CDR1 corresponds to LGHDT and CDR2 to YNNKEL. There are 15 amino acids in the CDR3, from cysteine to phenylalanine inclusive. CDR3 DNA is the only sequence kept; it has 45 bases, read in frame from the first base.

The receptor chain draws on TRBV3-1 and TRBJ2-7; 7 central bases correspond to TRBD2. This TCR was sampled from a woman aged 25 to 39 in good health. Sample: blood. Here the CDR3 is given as CASSQVAGVVYEQYF. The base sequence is TGTGCCAGCAGCCAAGTGGCGGGAGTCGTATACGAGCAGTACTTC.